The 17 T cell receptor beta chains in this list originate from one sample, sequenced in a study of T cell repertoires in cytomegalovirus infection. TCRdb used MiXCR to reprocess the reads, holding one entry per CDR3 protein. The sample has approximately 500,000 distinct CDR3 sequences, around 11% seen once. Sequenced input: PBMCs. These receptors were taken from a human donor in good health (CMV status not recorded). Some clones in this sample may be carry-over from other donors' samples.

The V call is TRBV24-1, the J call TRBJ2-3; perhaps D is TRBD1 or TRBD2 (5 bases each). Trimming cost V 7 bases and J 5 bases, with 9 bases left between them. CDR3 length: 12 amino acids. Germline V gene data show CDR1 as KGHDR and CDR2 as SFDVKD. The CDR3 is CATRGTGDTQYF. DNA of the CDR3: TGTGCCACCAGGGGGACCGGAGATACGCAGTATTTT.

This clonotype was detected many times. This chain connects TRBV23-1 to TRBJ2-1; 8 positions match TRBD2. TRBV23-1 is sorted into the ORF group, with uncertain function. The CDR3 has 15 residues. The junction had 6 bases not matched to a gene; V was cut back by 2 bases and J by 6 bases. The CDR3 region is CASSQVGTRGNEQFF. DNA of the CDR3: TGCGCCAGCAGTCAAGTGGGGACTAGGGGCAATGAGCAGTTCTTC.

Comments on this clonotype: A much larger clone sits a single nucleotide away, making a read error possible. The rearrangement joins TRBV19 to TRBJ2-7; no reliable D call. Germline-derived CDR1 and CDR2 are LNHDA and SQIVND (reference sequence). The CDR3 consists of 15 residues. Trimming took off 3 bases at V and 3 bases at J, with 15 bases between the two ends. The CDR3 here is CASSILGEGRYEQYF. For the CDR3, the DNA is TGTGCCAGTAGTATTCTTGGGGAAGGTCGCTACGAGCAGTACTTC.

The table lists this clonotype with a few counts. The rearrangement uses TRBV12-3 or TRBV12-4 and TRBJ2-2, with TRBD2 as a possible D gene (6 bases). The CDR3 is 16 residues long. The V end lost 5 bases, the J end lost 1 base, and 14 bases lay between the germline ends. This CDR3 reads CASSPLGRGNTGELFF. DNA of the CDR3: TGTGCCAGCAGTCCCCTGGGGCGGGGGAACACCGGGGAGCTGTTTTTT.

This clonotype was recorded many times. The rearrangement joins TRBV11-2 to TRBJ1-1; a possible D gene is TRBD1 (5 bases). Trimming left V 3 bases short and J 5 bases short, with 16 bases between. The CDR3 covers 15 residues. The V gene's germline CDR1 is SGHAT and CDR2 FQNNGV. The CDR3 loop is CASSLGTGFPTEAFF. In DNA form, the CDR3 reads TGTGCCAGCAGCTTGGGAACAGGATTCCCAACTGAAGCTTTCTTT.

This clonotype was counted between two and nine times. The rearrangement uses TRBV7-9 and TRBJ1-5; no definite D call. This CDR3 comprises 14 residues. Germline CDR1 is SEHNR and CDR2 is FQNEAQ (reference sequence). The V gene lost 4 bases and the J gene lost 2 bases, with 9 bases spanning the gap. The chain's CDR3 is CASSSDTGNQPQHF. The DNA for the CDR3 is TGTGCCAGCAGCTCTGACACGGGCAATCAGCCCCAGCATTTT.

This clonotype was detected only a few times. The genes are TRBV6-5 and TRBJ2-3, with D tentatively TRBD2 (5 bases). The V gene's germline CDR1 is MNHEY and CDR2 SVGAGI. The CDR3 is 13 amino acids. The V end lost 6 bases, the J end lost 6 bases, and 13 bases lay between the germline ends. The chain's CDR3 is CASSRGTGDTQYF. CDR3 coding DNA: TGTGCCAGCAGCCGGGGAACCGGGGATACGCAGTATTTT.

V gene TRBV6-5 combines with J gene TRBJ2-7; 10 bases align to TRBD1. Trimming cost V 0 bases and J 3 bases; bases outside gene matches: 5. This CDR3 has 16 amino acids. Germline CDR1 reads MNHEY; CDR2 reads SVGAGI. In DNA form, the CDR3 reads TGTGCCAGCAGTTACTCGAAGACAGGGGGCTTCTACGAGCAGTACTTC. This codes for CASSYSKTGGFYEQYF.

The chain recombines TRBV29-1 with TRBJ2-7; 8 nucleotides line up with TRBD1. Germline V gene sequence: CDR1 SQVTM, CDR2 ANQGSEA. CDR3 length: 13 amino acids. The V and J ends lost 7 bases and 3 bases, in that order; junction bases with no gene match: 8. DNA for the CDR3: TGCAGCGCTGAGACAGGGGAAGGCTACGAGCAGTACTTC. Its protein product is CSAETGEGYEQYF.

The chain employs TRBV20-1 and TRBJ1-1, with a tentative D call TRBD1 (5 bases). V lost 8 bases and J 1 base, leaving 14 bases between the germline ends. The CDR3 loop spans 13 amino acids. Germline V gene sequence: CDR1 DFQATT, CDR2 SNEGSKA (reference sequence). The CDR3 here is CSTTTVQNTEAFF. CDR3 nucleotides: TGCAGTACTACGACAGTACAGAACACTGAAGCTTTCTTT.

This clonotype was found a few times. The rearrangement uses TRBV5-5 and TRBJ2-7; tentatively, D is TRBD1 (6 bases). Trimming shortened V by 5 bases and J by 2 bases, and 17 bases separated the two germline ends. The CDR3 runs 15 residues. Germline CDR1 reads SGHKS; CDR2 reads YYEKEE (reference sequence). CDR3 DNA sequence: TGTGCCAGCAGTCCACAGGGAACCTTAGCCTACGAGCAGTACTTC. Its protein product is CASSPQGTLAYEQYF.

V is TRBV19 and J is TRBJ2-7; maybe TRBD1 (6 bases). The CDR3 is 15 residues long. Trimming pared 5 bases from V and 1 base from J, leaving 15 bases between. Germline V gene data show CDR1 as LNHDA and CDR2 as SQIVND (reference sequence). CDR3 amino acids: CASSPRDTYSYEQYF. The CDR3 region has the DNA TGTGCCAGTAGTCCCAGGGACACCTATTCCTACGAGCAGTACTTC.

In its sample, this clonotype was seen many times. J is TRBJ2-7 and V is TRBV20-1, with 9 bases fitting TRBD2. The V gene's germline CDR1 is DFQATT and CDR2 SNEGSKA (reference sequence). J lost 3 bases, V lost 7 bases, and 10 bases had no gene match. The CDR3 totals 14 residues. The CDR3 DNA reads TGCAGTGGTATGATAGCGGGGGAGAACTACGAGCAGTACTTC. It specifies CSGMIAGENYEQYF.

There are many counts of this clonotype. The genes are TRBV18 and TRBJ2-7; 10 bases are shared with TRBD1. Germline CDR1 KGHSH, CDR2 LQKENI. J was trimmed by 2 bases and V by 3 bases; bases with no gene match: 7. The CDR3 contains 16 residues. CDR3 DNA: TGTGCCAGCTCACCTATCGGGACAGGGGATCCCTACGAGCAGTACTTC. This sequence encodes CASSPIGTGDPYEQYF. Combining the CDR3 with reference TRBV18 and TRBJ2-7 gives the whole variable domain NAGVMQNPRHLVRRRGQEARLRCSPMKGHSHVYWYRQLPEEGLKFMVYLQKENIIDESGMPKERFSAEFPKEGPSILRIQQVVRGDSAAYFCASSPIGTGDPYEQYFGPGTRLTVT.

This clonotype was counted many times. The chain links TRBV7-8 to TRBJ2-1, with TRBD2 matching over 8 bases. This CDR3 has 15 residues. CDR1 and CDR2 (germline): SGHVS, FQNEAQ. V trimming: 5 bases; J trimming: 2 bases; junction bases outside the gene matches: 5. The CDR3 is CASSPSGLTYNEQFF. CDR3 nucleotide sequence: TGTGCCAGCAGCCCTAGCGGGCTGACCTACAATGAGCAGTTCTTC.

The V and J genes are TRBV19 and TRBJ2-1; D remains ambiguous. V lost 0 bases and J 11 bases, leaving 8 bases between the germline ends. From germline, CDR1 is LNHDA and CDR2 SQIVND (reference sequence). The CDR3 runs 12 residues. The CDR3 DNA is TGTGCCAGTAGTATAGATCTGGACCAGCAGTTCTTC. It is translated as CASSIDLDQQFF.

This clonotype was observed at least ten times. This sequence joins TRBV6-5 and TRBJ1-6, with TRBD1 matching 9 bases. With V trimmed by 8 bases and J by 10 bases, 6 bases remained unmatched. The germline V gene has CDR1 MNHEY and CDR2 SVGAGI. This CDR3 is 13 amino acids long. CDR3 DNA sequence: TGTGCCAGCGGACGGGACAGGGAATCACCCCTCCACTTT. This translates into CASGRDRESPLHF.